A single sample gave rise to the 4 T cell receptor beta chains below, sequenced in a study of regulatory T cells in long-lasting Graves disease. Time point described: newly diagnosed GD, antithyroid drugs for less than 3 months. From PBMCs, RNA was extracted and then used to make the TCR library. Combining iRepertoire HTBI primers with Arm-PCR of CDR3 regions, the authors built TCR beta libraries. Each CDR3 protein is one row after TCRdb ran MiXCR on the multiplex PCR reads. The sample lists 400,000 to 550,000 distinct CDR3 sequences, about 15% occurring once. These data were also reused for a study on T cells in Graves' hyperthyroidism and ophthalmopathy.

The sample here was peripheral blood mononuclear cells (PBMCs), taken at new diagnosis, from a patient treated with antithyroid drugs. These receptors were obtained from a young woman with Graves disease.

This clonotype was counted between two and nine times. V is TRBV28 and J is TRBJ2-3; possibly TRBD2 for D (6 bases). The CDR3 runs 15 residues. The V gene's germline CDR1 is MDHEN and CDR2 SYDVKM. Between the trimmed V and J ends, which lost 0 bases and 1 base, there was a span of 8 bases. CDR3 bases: TGTGCCAGCAGTTTATGGGGCGGGGGCACAGATACGCAGTATTTT. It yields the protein CASSLWGGGTDTQYF.

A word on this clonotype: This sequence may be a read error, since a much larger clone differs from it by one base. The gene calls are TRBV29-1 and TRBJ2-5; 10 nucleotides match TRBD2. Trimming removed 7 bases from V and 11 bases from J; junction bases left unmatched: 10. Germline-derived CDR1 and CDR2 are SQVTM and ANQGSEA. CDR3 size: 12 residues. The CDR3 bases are TGCAGCGGTCCAGCGGGAGGGAATGAGCAGTACTTC. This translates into CSGPAGGNEQYF.

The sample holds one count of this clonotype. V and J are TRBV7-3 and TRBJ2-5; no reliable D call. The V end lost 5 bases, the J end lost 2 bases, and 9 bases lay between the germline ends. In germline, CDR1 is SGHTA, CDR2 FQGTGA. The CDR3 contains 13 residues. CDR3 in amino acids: CASSPVGQETQYF. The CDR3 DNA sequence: TGTGCCAGCAGCCCGGTAGGACAAGAGACCCAGTACTTC.

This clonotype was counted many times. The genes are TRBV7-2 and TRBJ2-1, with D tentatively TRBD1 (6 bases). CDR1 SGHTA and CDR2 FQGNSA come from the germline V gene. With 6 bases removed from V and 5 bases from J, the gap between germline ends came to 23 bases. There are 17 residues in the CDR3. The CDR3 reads CASSWGTTRKRDNEQFF. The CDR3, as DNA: TGTGCCAGCAGTTGGGGGACAACCCGCAAGAGGGACAATGAGCAGTTCTTC.